This TCR beta chain was profiled in a study of T cells in Graves' hyperthyroidism and ophthalmopathy. Authors of the study amplified TCR beta CDR3 regions from RNA transcripts. In the first-round RT-PCR of the TCR CDR3, the HTBI primer set was used. TCRdb used MiXCR to reprocess the multiplex PCR reads, holding one entry per CDR3 protein. The data show 250,000 to 300,000 distinct CDR3 sequences, more than 10% seen once. The patients, who ranged from 18 to 65 in age, presented with newly diagnosed hyperthyroidism lasting under 2 months. Diagnoses were established using clinical symptoms, serum thyroxine and TRAb, thyroid ultrasound and orbital computed tomography. Any symptoms of ophthalmopathy came after the first hyperthyroidism diagnosis, from which the blood sample dates. It was approximately 9.7 ml of fresh peripheral blood that supplied the PBMCs. V was shortened by 3 bases and J by 1 base, with 8 bases between the two germline ends. Germline assignment: CDR1 SGHNT and CDR2 YENEEA. The CDR3 covers 14 residues.

This clonotype was obtained from a woman aged 25 to 39 with Graves' hyperthyroidism that later progressed to Graves' ophthalmopathy. This sequence joins TRBV11-3 and TRBJ2-3; D is possibly TRBD1 (5 bases). Input material: blood. The CDR3 region is CASSFETGTDTQYF. Here the CDR3 DNA reads TGTGCCAGCAGCTTTGAGACAGGCACAGATACGCAGTATTTT.